These T cell receptor beta chains were read from a single sample in a study of T cells in Graves' hyperthyroidism and ophthalmopathy. TCRdb used MiXCR to reprocess the multiplex PCR reads, holding one entry per CDR3 protein. This table has about 740,000 distinct CDR3 sequences, around 13% appearing once. Sequences were obtained from blood. Receptors were obtained from a woman aged 18-35 years with Graves' hyperthyroidism. Both conserved end residues are part of each CDR3. D genes are given only for firm matches. The size of a clone is reported for some rows only, either as once, few or many, or as a class for expanded clones.

>TRBV6-1|16|many|TRBD2|TRBJ2-7
TGTGCCAGCAGTGGAATGACTAGCGGCCACTCCTACGAGCAGTACTTC
CASSGMTSGHSYEQYF
>TRBV20-1|16|.|.|TRBJ2-7
TGCAGTGCTAGTCCTATCCGGAGGGCTCTCTCCTACGAGCAGTACTTC
CSASPIRRALSYEQYF
>TRBV20-1|18|many|TRBD1|TRBJ2-2
TGCAGTGCTAGCTCTGACAGGGAAGTGTGGGTTAACACCGGGGAGCTGTTTTTT
CSASSDREVWVNTGELFF
>TRBV11-2|16|many|TRBD1|TRBJ2-5
TGTGCCAGCAGCCCTCCGGACAGGCTCTACCAAGAGACCCAGTACTTC
CASSPPDRLYQETQYF
>TRBV9|14|few|.|TRBJ1-4
TGTGCCAGCAGCATAGGACTGAGCAATGAAAAACTGTTTTTT
CASSIGLSNEKLFF
>TRBV6-2/TRBV6-3|17|many|TRBD2|TRBJ2-1
TGTGCCAGCAGTTGGAACGACGGGACTAGCCTGTACAATGAGCAGTTCTTC
CASSWNDGTSLYNEQFF
>TRBV24-1|13|many|.|TRBJ2-7
TGTGCCACCCGACGCGGCAGCTCCTACGAGCAGTACTTC
CATRRGSSYEQYF
>TRBV24-1|17|few|TRBD1|TRBJ1-2
TGTGCCACCAGTACACCCTACCAGGGGGGGCGGATCTATGGCTACACCTTC
CATSTPYQGGRIYGYTF
>TRBV2|16|.|.|TRBJ2-5
TGTGCCGGCAGTGACTCTGAGCTCGGAGCTCGTGGGACCCAGTACTTC
CAGSDSELGARGTQYF
>TRBV27|14|.|TRBD2|TRBJ2-5
TGTGCCACCAAAGGGGACTACTCCCAAGAGACCCAGTACTTC
CATKGDYSQETQYF
>TRBV28|21|many|TRBD2|TRBJ2-3
TGTGCCAGCAGTTTATGGAGGGGTTTAAGGCGGGAGGGCCTAGATGCAGATACGCAGTATTTT
CASSLWRGLRREGLDADTQYF
>TRBV5-4|19|few|TRBD2|TRBJ2-7
TGTGCCAGCAGCTCGACCCAACCGGGACTAGCGGGAGTTACCTACGAGCAGTACTTC
CASSSTQPGLAGVTYEQYF
>TRBV30|12|few|.|TRBJ1-2
TGTGCCTGGAGTGTCCAGAACCGGGGCTACACCTTC
CAWSVQNRGYTF
>TRBV11-2|18|many|.|TRBJ2-1
TGTGCCAGCAGCTTGGCCCTCGGTGGAGGGGTGGGCTTCAATGAGCAGTTCTTC
CASSLALGGGVGFNEQFF